Listed below are T cell receptor beta chains from one sample, sequenced in a study of blood T cell repertoires in COVID-19. Assay used: immunoSEQ multiplex PCR; TCRdb lists only in-frame clones, some missing. The sample has 60,000 to 75,000 clones, about 83% seen once. Specimen: peripheral blood. All receptors derive from a human donor in a cohort sampled during active COVID-19. CDR3s include the opening cysteine and the closing phenylalanine or tryptophan. D genes are given only for firm matches. Clone size appears in some rows only: once, few, many, or a class for an expanded clone.

cdr3_length	d_call	v_call	clone_size	j_call	cdr3_aa	cdr3_nt
13	TRBD1	TRBV12-5	-	TRBJ2-2	CASGTQGFGELFF	TGTGCTAGTGGCACACAGGGGTTCGGGGAGCTGTTTTTT
15	-	TRBV18	-	TRBJ1-4	CASSLYGTPREKLFF	TGTGCCAGCTCACTGTACGGGACACCTCGGGAAAAACTGTTTTTT
15	TRBD1	TRBV9	-	TRBJ1-2	CASRRGQGGDYGYTF	TGTGCCAGCAGACGAGGACAGGGCGGGGACTATGGCTACACCTTC
14	TRBD2	TRBV3-1/TRBV3-2	-	TRBJ2-3	CASSPSGYTDTQYF	TGTGCCAGCAGCCCTAGCGGGTACACAGATACGCAGTATTTT
16	-	TRBV10-3	once	TRBJ2-7	CAISDSGKPGNYEQYF	TGTGCCATCAGTGACTCCGGTAAACCGGGGAACTACGAGCAGTACTTC
16	TRBD2	TRBV7-9	-	TRBJ2-3	CASSLGWREKTDTQYF	TGTGCCAGCAGCTTAGGGTGGCGGGAGAAGACAGATACGCAGTATTTT
16	-	TRBV4-1	-	TRBJ2-5	CASSQVGRTPKETQYF	TGCGCCAGCAGCCAAGTTGGAAGGACTCCCAAGGAGACCCAGTACTTC
15	-	TRBV11-3	-	TRBJ2-3	CASSLAAGLTDTQYF	TGTGCCAGCAGCTTAGCGGCAGGTCTCACAGATACGCAGTATTTT
14	TRBD1	TRBV5-4	-	TRBJ2-3	CASSPRTGDDTQYF	TGTGCCAGCAGCCCCAGAACAGGGGATGATACGCAGTATTTT
17	TRBD2	TRBV27	-	TRBJ2-1	CASRVSGRRTSYNEQFF	TGTGCCAGCAGGGTCAGCGGGAGACGTACCTCCTACAATGAGCAGTTCTTC
15	-	TRBV3-1/TRBV3-2	-	TRBJ2-1	CASSQGTNPSDEQFF	TGTGCCAGCAGCCAAGGGACTAACCCCTCGGATGAGCAGTTCTTC
16	-	TRBV21-1	-	TRBJ2-1	CASSKGRPLPCNEQFF	TGTGCCAGCAGCAAAGGTCGTCCACTCCCCTGCAATGAGCAGTTCTTC
21	TRBD2	TRBV7-9	-	TRBJ2-3	CASSNFARGRGDPFSTDTQYF	TGTGCCAGCAGCAATTTCGCCCGTGGCCGGGGGGATCCCTTTAGCACAGATACGCAGTATTTT
15	-	TRBV18	-	TRBJ1-2	CASSPPLWGAEGYTF	TGTGCCAGCTCACCACCCCTCTGGGGCGCCGAGGGCTACACCTTC
15	-	TRBV30	-	TRBJ1-4	CAWSVQSGRGEKLFF	TGTGCCTGGAGTGTACAATCGGGGAGGGGTGAAAAACTGTTTTTT
16	-	TRBV7-9	-	TRBJ1-6	CASSLTESSYNSPLHF	TGTGCCAGCAGCCTGACGGAGAGCTCCTATAATTCACCCCTCCACTTT
15	-	TRBV27	-	TRBJ1-2	CASSRLAGDYYGYTF	TGTGCCAGCAGTAGGCTCGCTGGGGACTACTATGGCTACACCTTC
13	-	TRBV21-1	once	TRBJ2-7	CASIGQGIYEQYF	TGTGCCAGCATTGGGCAGGGAATCTACGAGCAGTACTTC
15	TRBD1	TRBV6-5	-	TRBJ1-3	CASSRPGQLGNTIYF	TGTGCCAGCAGTAGACCGGGACAGCTTGGAAACACCATATATTTT
13	TRBD1	TRBV10-2	-	TRBJ1-5	CASSVQGNQPQHF	TGCGCCAGCAGTGTACAGGGGAATCAGCCCCAGCATTTT
12	-	TRBV29-1	-	TRBJ1-3	CSVGDWGNTIYF	TGCAGCGTTGGGGACTGGGGAAACACCATATATTTT
15	TRBD1	TRBV11-2	once	TRBJ2-1	CASSLDRAVYNEQFF	TGTGCCAGCAGCTTGGACAGGGCTGTCTACAATGAGCAGTTCTTC
13	-	TRBV6-5	-	TRBJ1-3	CASSYSILDTIYF	TGTGCCAGCAGTTACTCGATATTAGACACCATATATTTT
15	-	TRBV9	-	TRBJ2-3	CASGGRKPSTDTQYF	TGTGCCAGCGGGGGGAGAAAACCGAGCACAGATACGCAGTATTTT
15	TRBD1	TRBV6-6	once	TRBJ2-2	CASRKGQFNTGELFF	TGTGCCAGCAGGAAGGGACAGTTTAACACCGGGGAGCTGTTTTTT
18	TRBD2	TRBV5-4	-	TRBJ2-1	CASSRGSSGGTPYNEQFF	TGTGCCAGCAGCCGGGGATCTAGCGGGGGGACCCCCTACAATGAGCAGTTCTTC
13	TRBD1	TRBV30	-	TRBJ2-1	CAWSSTGVDEQFF	TGTGCCTGGAGTTCGACAGGGGTGGATGAGCAGTTCTTC
15	TRBD2	TRBV7-3	-	TRBJ2-3	CASSPRLAGTDTQYF	TGTGCCAGCAGCCCGCGACTAGCGGGAACAGATACGCAGTATTTT
13	-	TRBV12-3/TRBV12-4	-	TRBJ1-1	CASSSSRGTEAFF	TGTGCCAGCAGTTCCTCTCGGGGCACTGAAGCTTTCTTT
16	-	TRBV13	-	TRBJ2-3	CASSSKGAGSTDTQYF	TGTGCCAGCAGCTCCAAAGGGGCAGGGAGCACAGATACGCAGTATTTT
13	-	TRBV5-1	-	TRBJ2-7	CASSLDWANEQYF	TGCGCCAGCAGCTTGGACTGGGCTAACGAGCAGTACTTC
15	TRBD1	TRBV6-5	once	TRBJ1-1	CASSPGGNRNTEAFF	TGTGCCAGCAGCCCAGGGGGAAATAGGAACACTGAAGCTTTCTTT
18	-	TRBV2	-	TRBJ1-3	CASSMIALGASSGNTIYF	TGTGCCAGCAGCATGATAGCCCTAGGGGCCAGCTCTGGAAACACCATATATTTT
14	TRBD2	TRBV10-3	-	TRBJ2-3	CAISELAGADTQYF	TGTGCCATCAGTGAACTAGCGGGAGCAGATACGCAGTATTTT
15	TRBD1	TRBV5-1	few	TRBJ2-2	CASSPRGQSTGELFF	TGCGCCAGCAGCCCCAGGGGGCAGAGCACCGGGGAGCTGTTTTTT
16	-	TRBV15	-	TRBJ1-1	CATSRESRTMNTEAFF	TGTGCCACCAGTCGAGAATCGCGTACTATGAACACTGAAGCTTTCTTT
15	TRBD2	TRBV27	-	TRBJ2-1	CASSPRRAGLNEQFF	TGTGCCAGCAGTCCTAGGAGAGCGGGACTCAATGAGCAGTTCTTC
15	-	TRBV5-5	once	TRBJ2-7	CASSLGGGIAYEQYF	TGTGCCAGCAGCTTGGGAGGGGGAATCGCCTACGAGCAGTACTTC
15	TRBD1	TRBV12-5	-	TRBJ2-2	CANSRTGANTGELFF	TGTGCTAATTCCCGGACAGGGGCAAACACCGGGGAGCTGTTTTTT
11	-	TRBV5-6	-	TRBJ1-1	CASSFQAEAFF	TGTGCCAGCAGCTTCCAGGCCGAAGCTTTCTTT
14	-	TRBV5-1	-	TRBJ1-6	CASSSREADSPLHF	TGCGCCAGCAGCTCCCGGGAGGCTGATTCACCCCTCCACTTT
15	TRBD1	TRBV5-1	-	TRBJ2-5	CASSLSGGYAETQYF	TGCGCCAGCAGCTTGTCAGGGGGCTACGCTGAGACCCAGTACTTC
15	TRBD2	TRBV19	-	TRBJ2-7	CASSRLAGGTYEQYF	TGTGCCAGTAGTCGACTAGCGGGTGGGACCTACGAGCAGTACTTC
15	-	TRBV5-5	-	TRBJ1-2	CASRAGPGVNYGYTF	TGTGCCAGCCGAGCAGGGCCGGGGGTCAACTATGGCTACACCTTC
16	TRBD2	TRBV5-1	-	TRBJ2-7	CASSLGLAGGPGEQYF	TGCGCCAGCAGCTTGGGACTAGCGGGGGGGCCTGGCGAGCAGTACTTC
14	TRBD2	TRBV15	-	TRBJ2-5	CATSTRGGQETQYF	TGTGCCACCAGCACTCGGGGGGGCCAAGAGACCCAGTACTTC
18	TRBD2	TRBV5-1	-	TRBJ2-2	CASSPGLVGLTNTGELFF	TGCGCCAGCAGCCCGGGACTAGTTGGCCTAACGAACACCGGGGAGCTGTTTTTT